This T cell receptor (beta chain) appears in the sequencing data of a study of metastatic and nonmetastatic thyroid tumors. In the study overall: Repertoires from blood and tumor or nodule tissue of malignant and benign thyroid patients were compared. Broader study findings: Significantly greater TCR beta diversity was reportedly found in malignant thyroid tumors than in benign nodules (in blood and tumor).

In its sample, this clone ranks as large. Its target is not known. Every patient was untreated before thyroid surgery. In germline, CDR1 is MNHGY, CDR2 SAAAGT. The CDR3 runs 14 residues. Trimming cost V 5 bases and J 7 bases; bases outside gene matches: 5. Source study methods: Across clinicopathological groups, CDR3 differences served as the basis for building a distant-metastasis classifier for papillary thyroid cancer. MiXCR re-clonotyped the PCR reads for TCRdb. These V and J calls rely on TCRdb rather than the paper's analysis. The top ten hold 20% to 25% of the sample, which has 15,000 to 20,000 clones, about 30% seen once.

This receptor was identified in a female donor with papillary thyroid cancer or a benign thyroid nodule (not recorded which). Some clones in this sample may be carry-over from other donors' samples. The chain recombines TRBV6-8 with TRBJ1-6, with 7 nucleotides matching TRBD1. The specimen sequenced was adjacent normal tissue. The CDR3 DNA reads TGTGCCAGCAGTAAGACAGGGATAAATTCACCCCTCCACTTT. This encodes CASSKTGINSPLHF.